This TCR beta chain was found in a study of blood T cell repertoires in COVID-19. Background on the study: There were acute and convalescent COVID-19 samples, and they came from the United States, Italy and Spain. In each case, the material was cDNA or gDNA derived from T cells, B-cell-depleted T cells, or PBMCs.

This CDR3 comprises 13 residues. Germline V CDR1 and CDR2: MNHEY, SVGAGI. The ends were cut back, 8 bases at V and 6 bases at J, with 13 bases in the middle. Researchers sorted participants into cohorts using their self-reported clinical history. Generated by immunoSEQ multiplex PCR, the TCRdb table keeps only in-frame clones and is missing some. The sample lists about 280,000 clones; approximately 90% were seen once. Sequencing was carried out using PBMCs or T cells enriched from blood (not recorded which). The receptor's source is a woman aged 60-75 years in a cohort exposed to, infected with or recovered from COVID-19 (not recorded which). This chain uses TRBV6-5 with TRBJ2-2; a weak D match, TRBD2 (6 bases). The CDR3 here is CASQTGVAGELFF. The CDR3 DNA reads TGTGCCAGCCAGACGGGGGTGGCCGGGGAGCTGTTTTTT.